The 8 T cell receptor beta chains presented below share a single source sample, sequenced in a study of cytomegalovirus exposure and HLA in healthy donors. This PCR relied on a set of 60 Vbeta primers and 13 Jbeta primers. The method was immunoSEQ multiplex PCR; TCRdb's version includes in-frame clones alone and lacks a portion of them. The sample lists 45,000 to 70,000 clones, 70% to 85% seen once, with 2.5% to 3% in the top ten. Material: PBMCs. These receptor sequences come from a man aged 45-65 years in good health and CMV-seronegative.

The CDR3 nucleotides read TGTGCCAGCAGCTTAGTAGAGTCTGGAAACACCATATATTTT. Its protein is CASSLVESGNTIYF. The rearrangement uses TRBV7-2 and TRBJ1-3; D remains unclear. In germline, CDR1 is SGHTA, CDR2 FQGNSA. Trimming cost V 1 base and J 1 base, with 5 bases left between them. This CDR3 spans 14 amino acids.

The rearrangement links TRBV5-1 to TRBJ2-3; D perhaps matches TRBD2 (6 bases). The CDR3 covers 15 residues. Trimming pared 0 bases from V and 0 bases from J, leaving 8 bases between. CDR1 and CDR2 (germline): SGHRS, YFSETQ. CDR3 in amino acids: CASSLVGGSTDTQYF. The CDR3 bases are TGCGCCAGCAGCTTGGTTGGGGGGAGCACAGATACGCAGTATTTT.

The rearrangement joins TRBV7-9 to TRBJ1-4; 10 positions match TRBD1. The V and J ends lost 3 bases and 7 bases, in that order; junction bases with no gene match: 17. Germline V gene data show CDR1 as SEHNR and CDR2 as FQNEAQ (reference sequence). This CDR3 is 19 amino acids long. The CDR3 spells CASSFSTGQGTFWVEKLFF. The DNA of the CDR3 is TGTGCCAGCAGCTTCTCCACGGGACAGGGGACCTTCTGGGTTGAAAAACTGTTTTTT.

The chain recombines TRBV10-3 with TRBJ1-2; tentatively, D is TRBD1 (5 bases). Deletions cut 3 bases from V and 2 bases from J, with 10 bases between. CDR3 length: 14 amino acids. Per the germline V gene, CDR1 is ENHRY and CDR2 is SYGVKD. CDR3 residues: CAISDVGGNYGYTF. The CDR3 DNA follows: TGTGCCATCAGTGATGTTGGGGGGAACTATGGCTACACCTTC.

V usage is TRBV11-3 and J usage is TRBJ2-5, with D possibly being TRBD2 (7 bases). With 5 bases removed from V and 4 bases from J, the gap between germline ends came to 17 bases. Germline values: CDR1 SGHNT, CDR2 YENEEA. The CDR3 is 15 amino acids. The CDR3 sequence: CASSPGGGRGETQYF. The CDR3 DNA reads as TGTGCCAGCAGCCCTGGGGGGGGGCGGGGAGAGACCCAGTACTTC.

The chain combines TRBV6-1 with TRBJ2-7; weak D call: TRBD1 (5 bases). Trimming removed 3 bases at V and 0 bases at J, with 15 bases between. Germline V lookup: CDR1 MNHNS, CDR2 SASEGT. The CDR3 is 16 residues long. The CDR3 nucleotides read TGTGCCAGCAGTGATCAGTGGCAGGGTGGCTCCTACGAGCAGTACTTC. Protein: CASSDQWQGGSYEQYF.

This clone has only a few counts. The chain recombines TRBV10-3 with TRBJ2-5, with TRBD1 matching over 8 bases. TRBJ2-7 explains the end of the DNA better; the J call may be wrong. Germline CDR1 is ENHRY and CDR2 is SYGVKD. The CDR3 sequence is 13 residues long. The CDR3 region has the DNA TGTGCCATAGCAGGGGGCGCGGAATACGAGCAGTACTTC. Its translation: CAIAGGAEYEQYF.

The V gene is TRBV28, the J gene TRBJ1-2; D is perhaps TRBD1 (5 bases). V was clipped by 5 bases and J by 4 bases, with 14 bases between them. Germline loops: CDR1 MDHEN, CDR2 SYDVKM. The CDR3 contains 14 residues. The CDR3 bases are TGTGCCAGCAGTCCGGGAGGCGGGGGCTATGGCTACACCTTC. Protein sequence: CASSPGGGGYGYTF.